These T cell receptor beta chains were read from a single sample in a study of blood T cells in healthy people across ages. One entry per CDR3 protein results from TCRdb running MiXCR on the 5' RACE reads. The sample carries about 1.5 million distinct CDR3 sequences, approximately 43% recorded once. Sequenced sample: blood. The receptors derive from a young woman in good health. CDR3s include the opening cysteine and the closing phenylalanine or tryptophan. Size is omitted from some rows. Given values are once, few, many or a class for expanded clones.

-	TRBJ2-3	TRBV6-5	CASSYKPADTQYF
many	TRBJ1-5	TRBV9	CASSVTGNQPQHF
-	TRBJ2-5	TRBV15	CATSRAKGNEQYF
-	TRBJ1-6	TRBV4-3	CASSQELDSHNSPLHF
-	TRBJ1-5	TRBV30	CAWGRGSNQPQHF
-	TRBJ2-5	TRBV4-1	CASSLGILETQYF
-	-	TRBV21-1	CASSKGTGGRSYNEQYF
-	TRBJ2-3	TRBV6-5	CASSYTTGPADTQYF
once	TRBJ1-2	TRBV5-4	CASSPGAQGNYGYTF
once	-	TRBV4-1	CASSQVGRGRYNEQYF
-	TRBJ1-5	TRBV30	CAWSEGQGNQPQHF
-	TRBJ2-1	TRBV9	CASSVSPRVDEQFF
few	TRBJ2-3	TRBV7-2	CASSLNARRTDTQYF
-	TRBJ2-3	TRBV24-1	CATEDRGADTQYF
-	TRBJ1-5	TRBV6-2/TRBV6-3	CASSPGSYGNQPQHF
-	TRBJ2-5	TRBV6-6	CASSYSGLAVETQYF
-	TRBJ1-2	TRBV20-1	CSARDSSVYGYTF
-	TRBJ2-1	TRBV3-1	CPSSHLAGEAYNEQFF
-	TRBJ2-1	TRBV12-3/TRBV12-4	CASSTLLGDEQFF
many	TRBJ2-1	TRBV29-1	CSVETSGDEQFF
-	TRBJ1-5	TRBV16	CASSQFRVENQPQHF
-	-	TRBV27	CASSPLVGGTYNEQYF
many	TRBJ2-3	TRBV13	CASSSRLAGTSTDTQYF
-	TRBJ2-2	TRBV6-2/TRBV6-3	CASRDRVVYTGELFF
-	TRBJ2-7	TRBV9	CASSLRDTIYEQYF
-	TRBJ1-1	TRBV25-1	CASSEFTQGERNTEAFF
once	TRBJ2-1	TRBV9	CTSSVEIYNEQFF
-	TRBJ1-1	TRBV29-1	CSAGTGGLAEAFF
few	TRBJ1-5	TRBV6-1	CASIGRVSGNQPQHF
once	TRBJ2-7	TRBV11-2	CASSLSSGSAHEQYF
-	TRBJ1-2	TRBV5-1	CASRPGQEANYGYTF
-	TRBJ1-2	TRBV12-3/TRBV12-4	CASSLGMGRYHKYGYTF
many	TRBJ2-5	TRBV2	CASSRETQYF
-	TRBJ2-3	TRBV20-1	CSASSVLAGTQYF
few	TRBJ2-1	TRBV20-1	CSARGRDRGGNEQFF
-	TRBJ2-1	TRBV20-1	CSAPQIAGGGGEQFF
-	TRBJ2-3	TRBV12-3/TRBV12-4	CASSPLGQGDTQYF
-	TRBJ2-6	TRBV4-3	CAGSQDWTAGSGANVLTF
few	TRBJ2-5	TRBV7-2	CASSLGSRGLETQYF
many	TRBJ2-7	TRBV27	CASSTSGGPLLEQYF
few	TRBJ1-5	TRBV6-2/TRBV6-3	CASSSQGEIQPQHF
-	TRBJ2-1	TRBV9	CASTRRSANYNEQFF
once	TRBJ1-1	TRBV20-1	CSGTLDRVNTEAFF
-	TRBJ1-1	TRBV27	CASRRTTTGQTEAFF
few	TRBJ2-5	TRBV7-2	CASSRRVGQETQYF
few	TRBJ1-2	TRBV7-2	CASSPPGTGVGYTF
-	TRBJ1-3	TRBV7-2	CASSLDAGWGNTIYF
-	TRBJ2-1	TRBV20-1	CSARYSDSLLFF
few	TRBJ1-2	TRBV4-1	CASSSLGSPNYGYTF
-	TRBJ2-1	TRBV6-5	CASSRVRGHEQFF
few	-	TRBV4-3	CASSLNVQWNEQYF
few	TRBJ1-2	TRBV25-1	CASRNSGLYGYTF
-	TRBJ1-2	TRBV29-1	CSVPGTGNYGYTF
few	TRBJ1-2	TRBV6-2/TRBV6-3	CASSTTDDSYGYTF
many	TRBJ1-1	TRBV7-2	CASSLVRGTEAFF
-	-	TRBV6-5	CASGLDEQYF
-	TRBJ2-5	TRBV7-8	CASSFLTGGATQYF
once	TRBJ2-1	TRBV7-4	CASSWRDSSYEQFF
few	TRBJ2-1	TRBV6-2/TRBV6-3	CASSYWRNNEQFF
-	TRBJ2-5	TRBV6-6	CASKTGFWETQYF